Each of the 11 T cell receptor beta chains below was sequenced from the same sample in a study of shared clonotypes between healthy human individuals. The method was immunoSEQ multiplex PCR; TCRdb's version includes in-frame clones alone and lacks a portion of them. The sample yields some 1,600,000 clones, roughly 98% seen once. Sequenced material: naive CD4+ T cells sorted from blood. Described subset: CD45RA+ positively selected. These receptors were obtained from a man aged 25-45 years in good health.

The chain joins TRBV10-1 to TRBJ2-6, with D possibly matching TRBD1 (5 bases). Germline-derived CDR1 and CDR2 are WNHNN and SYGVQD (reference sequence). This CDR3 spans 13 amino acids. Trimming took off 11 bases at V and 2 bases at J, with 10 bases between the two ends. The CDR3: CASQATGANVLTF. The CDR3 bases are TGCGCCTCACAGGCGACTGGGGCCAACGTCCTGACTTTC.

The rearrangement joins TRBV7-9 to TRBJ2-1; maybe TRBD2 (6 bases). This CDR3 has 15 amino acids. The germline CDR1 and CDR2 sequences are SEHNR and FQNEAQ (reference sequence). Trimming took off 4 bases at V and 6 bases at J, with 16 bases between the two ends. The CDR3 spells CASSWGLIKRNEQFF. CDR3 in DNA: TGTGCCAGCAGCTGGGGACTCATCAAGCGCAATGAGCAGTTCTTC.

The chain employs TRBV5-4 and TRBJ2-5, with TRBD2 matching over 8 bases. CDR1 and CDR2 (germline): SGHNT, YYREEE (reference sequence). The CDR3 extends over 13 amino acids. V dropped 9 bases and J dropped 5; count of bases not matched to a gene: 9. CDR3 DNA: TGTGCCACGAGAGAGCGGGAGAGGGAGACCCAGTACTTC. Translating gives CATRERERETQYF.

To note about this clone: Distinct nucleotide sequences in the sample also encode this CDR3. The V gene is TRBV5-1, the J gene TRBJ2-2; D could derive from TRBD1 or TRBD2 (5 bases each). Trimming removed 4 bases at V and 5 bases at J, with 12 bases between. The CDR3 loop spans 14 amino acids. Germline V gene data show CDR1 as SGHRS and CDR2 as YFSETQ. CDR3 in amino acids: CASSGQGDTGELFF. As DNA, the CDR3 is TGCGCCAGCAGCGGCCAGGGAGATACCGGGGAGCTGTTTTTT.

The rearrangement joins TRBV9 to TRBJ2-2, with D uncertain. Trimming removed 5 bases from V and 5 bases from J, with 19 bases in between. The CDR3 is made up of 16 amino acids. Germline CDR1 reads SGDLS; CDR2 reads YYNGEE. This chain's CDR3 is CASSPGWGNSTGELFF. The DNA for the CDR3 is TGTGCCAGCAGTCCCGGGTGGGGAAATTCGACCGGGGAGCTGTTTTTT.

The CDR3 loop is CSVEDGQMNTEAFF. CDR3 in DNA: TGCAGCGTTGAAGACGGACAGATGAACACTGAAGCTTTCTTT. The J gene is TRBJ1-1, the V gene TRBV29-1; possible D gene TRBD1, 6 bases. The CDR3 length is 14 residues. The germline gives CDR1 SQVTM, CDR2 ANQGSEA. Trimming pared 0 bases from V and 0 bases from J, leaving 8 bases between.

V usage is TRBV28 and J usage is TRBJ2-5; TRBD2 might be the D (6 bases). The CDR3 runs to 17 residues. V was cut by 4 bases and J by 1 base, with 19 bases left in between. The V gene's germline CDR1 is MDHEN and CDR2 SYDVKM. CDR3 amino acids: CASSSFGGLNFQETQYF. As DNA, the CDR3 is TGTGCCAGCAGTTCGTTTGGGGGGTTAAACTTCCAAGAGACCCAGTACTTC.

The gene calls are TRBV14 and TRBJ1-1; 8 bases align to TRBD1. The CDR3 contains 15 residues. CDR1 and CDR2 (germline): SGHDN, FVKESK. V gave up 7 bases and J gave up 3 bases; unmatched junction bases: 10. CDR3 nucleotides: TGTGCCAGCACCCCTTTCGAGGACAGGGACACTGAAGCTTTCTTT. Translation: CASTPFEDRDTEAFF.

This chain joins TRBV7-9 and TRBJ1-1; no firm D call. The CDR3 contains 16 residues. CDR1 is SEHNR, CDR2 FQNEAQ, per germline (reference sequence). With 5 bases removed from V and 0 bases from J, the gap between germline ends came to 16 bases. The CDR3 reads CASSPRNMEMNTEAFF. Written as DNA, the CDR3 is TGTGCCAGCAGCCCACGAAACATGGAAATGAACACTGAAGCTTTCTTT.

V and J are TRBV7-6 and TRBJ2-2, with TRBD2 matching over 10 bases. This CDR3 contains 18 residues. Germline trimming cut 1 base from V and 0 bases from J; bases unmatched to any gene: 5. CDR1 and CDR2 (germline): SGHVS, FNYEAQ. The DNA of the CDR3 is TGTGCCAGCAGCTTAGATGGGACTAGCGCCGCGAACACCGGGGAGCTGTTTTTT. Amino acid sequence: CASSLDGTSAANTGELFF.

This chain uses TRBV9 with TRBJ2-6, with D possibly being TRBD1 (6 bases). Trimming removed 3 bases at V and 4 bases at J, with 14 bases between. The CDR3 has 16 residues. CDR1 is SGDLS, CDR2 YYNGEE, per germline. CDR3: CASSALSGAGANVLTF. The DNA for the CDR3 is TGTGCCAGCAGCGCCTTGTCAGGGGCCGGGGCCAACGTCCTGACTTTC.